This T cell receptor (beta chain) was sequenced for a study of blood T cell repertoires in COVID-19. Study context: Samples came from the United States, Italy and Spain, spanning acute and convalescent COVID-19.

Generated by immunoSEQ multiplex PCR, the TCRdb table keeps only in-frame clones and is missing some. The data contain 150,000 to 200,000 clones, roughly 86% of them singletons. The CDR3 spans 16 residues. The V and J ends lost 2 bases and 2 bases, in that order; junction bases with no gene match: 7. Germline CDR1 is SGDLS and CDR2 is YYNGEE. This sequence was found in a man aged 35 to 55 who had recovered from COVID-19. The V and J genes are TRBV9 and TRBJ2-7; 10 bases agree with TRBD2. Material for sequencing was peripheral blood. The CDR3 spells CASSVGSLAGTYEQYF. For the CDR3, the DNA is TGTGCCAGCAGCGTGGGGTCACTAGCGGGAACCTACGAGCAGTACTTC. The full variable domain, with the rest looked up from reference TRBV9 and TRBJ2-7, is DSGVTQTPKHLITATGQRVTLRCSPRSGDLSVYWYQQSLDQGLQFLIQYYNGEERAKGNILERFSAQQFPDLHSELNLSSLELGDSALYFCASSVGSLAGTYEQYFGPGTRLTVT.